This paragraph reports one TCR beta chain. This sample was taken from a study of T cells in Graves' hyperthyroidism and ophthalmopathy. CDR3 length equals 14 residues. V lost 4 bases and J lost 5; bases outside the gene matches: 6. Germline-derived CDR1 and CDR2 are SGHRS and YFSETQ. It was RNA transcripts that yielded the amplified TCR beta CDR3 regions. TCR CDR3 underwent first-round RT-PCR with the HTBI primer set. TCRdb re-analysed the multiplex PCR reads in MiXCR, keeping a single row per CDR3 protein. The sample lists about 640,000 distinct CDR3 sequences, 20% occurring once. This clonotype was obtained from a man aged 30 to 45 with Graves' ophthalmopathy. This rearrangement joins TRBV5-1 to TRBJ2-5; 9 nucleotides align to TRBD2. Specimen: blood. The CDR3, as DNA: TGCGCCAGCAGCGCCGGGACTAGCACGGAGACCCAGTACTTC. Amino acid sequence: CASSAGTSTETQYF.